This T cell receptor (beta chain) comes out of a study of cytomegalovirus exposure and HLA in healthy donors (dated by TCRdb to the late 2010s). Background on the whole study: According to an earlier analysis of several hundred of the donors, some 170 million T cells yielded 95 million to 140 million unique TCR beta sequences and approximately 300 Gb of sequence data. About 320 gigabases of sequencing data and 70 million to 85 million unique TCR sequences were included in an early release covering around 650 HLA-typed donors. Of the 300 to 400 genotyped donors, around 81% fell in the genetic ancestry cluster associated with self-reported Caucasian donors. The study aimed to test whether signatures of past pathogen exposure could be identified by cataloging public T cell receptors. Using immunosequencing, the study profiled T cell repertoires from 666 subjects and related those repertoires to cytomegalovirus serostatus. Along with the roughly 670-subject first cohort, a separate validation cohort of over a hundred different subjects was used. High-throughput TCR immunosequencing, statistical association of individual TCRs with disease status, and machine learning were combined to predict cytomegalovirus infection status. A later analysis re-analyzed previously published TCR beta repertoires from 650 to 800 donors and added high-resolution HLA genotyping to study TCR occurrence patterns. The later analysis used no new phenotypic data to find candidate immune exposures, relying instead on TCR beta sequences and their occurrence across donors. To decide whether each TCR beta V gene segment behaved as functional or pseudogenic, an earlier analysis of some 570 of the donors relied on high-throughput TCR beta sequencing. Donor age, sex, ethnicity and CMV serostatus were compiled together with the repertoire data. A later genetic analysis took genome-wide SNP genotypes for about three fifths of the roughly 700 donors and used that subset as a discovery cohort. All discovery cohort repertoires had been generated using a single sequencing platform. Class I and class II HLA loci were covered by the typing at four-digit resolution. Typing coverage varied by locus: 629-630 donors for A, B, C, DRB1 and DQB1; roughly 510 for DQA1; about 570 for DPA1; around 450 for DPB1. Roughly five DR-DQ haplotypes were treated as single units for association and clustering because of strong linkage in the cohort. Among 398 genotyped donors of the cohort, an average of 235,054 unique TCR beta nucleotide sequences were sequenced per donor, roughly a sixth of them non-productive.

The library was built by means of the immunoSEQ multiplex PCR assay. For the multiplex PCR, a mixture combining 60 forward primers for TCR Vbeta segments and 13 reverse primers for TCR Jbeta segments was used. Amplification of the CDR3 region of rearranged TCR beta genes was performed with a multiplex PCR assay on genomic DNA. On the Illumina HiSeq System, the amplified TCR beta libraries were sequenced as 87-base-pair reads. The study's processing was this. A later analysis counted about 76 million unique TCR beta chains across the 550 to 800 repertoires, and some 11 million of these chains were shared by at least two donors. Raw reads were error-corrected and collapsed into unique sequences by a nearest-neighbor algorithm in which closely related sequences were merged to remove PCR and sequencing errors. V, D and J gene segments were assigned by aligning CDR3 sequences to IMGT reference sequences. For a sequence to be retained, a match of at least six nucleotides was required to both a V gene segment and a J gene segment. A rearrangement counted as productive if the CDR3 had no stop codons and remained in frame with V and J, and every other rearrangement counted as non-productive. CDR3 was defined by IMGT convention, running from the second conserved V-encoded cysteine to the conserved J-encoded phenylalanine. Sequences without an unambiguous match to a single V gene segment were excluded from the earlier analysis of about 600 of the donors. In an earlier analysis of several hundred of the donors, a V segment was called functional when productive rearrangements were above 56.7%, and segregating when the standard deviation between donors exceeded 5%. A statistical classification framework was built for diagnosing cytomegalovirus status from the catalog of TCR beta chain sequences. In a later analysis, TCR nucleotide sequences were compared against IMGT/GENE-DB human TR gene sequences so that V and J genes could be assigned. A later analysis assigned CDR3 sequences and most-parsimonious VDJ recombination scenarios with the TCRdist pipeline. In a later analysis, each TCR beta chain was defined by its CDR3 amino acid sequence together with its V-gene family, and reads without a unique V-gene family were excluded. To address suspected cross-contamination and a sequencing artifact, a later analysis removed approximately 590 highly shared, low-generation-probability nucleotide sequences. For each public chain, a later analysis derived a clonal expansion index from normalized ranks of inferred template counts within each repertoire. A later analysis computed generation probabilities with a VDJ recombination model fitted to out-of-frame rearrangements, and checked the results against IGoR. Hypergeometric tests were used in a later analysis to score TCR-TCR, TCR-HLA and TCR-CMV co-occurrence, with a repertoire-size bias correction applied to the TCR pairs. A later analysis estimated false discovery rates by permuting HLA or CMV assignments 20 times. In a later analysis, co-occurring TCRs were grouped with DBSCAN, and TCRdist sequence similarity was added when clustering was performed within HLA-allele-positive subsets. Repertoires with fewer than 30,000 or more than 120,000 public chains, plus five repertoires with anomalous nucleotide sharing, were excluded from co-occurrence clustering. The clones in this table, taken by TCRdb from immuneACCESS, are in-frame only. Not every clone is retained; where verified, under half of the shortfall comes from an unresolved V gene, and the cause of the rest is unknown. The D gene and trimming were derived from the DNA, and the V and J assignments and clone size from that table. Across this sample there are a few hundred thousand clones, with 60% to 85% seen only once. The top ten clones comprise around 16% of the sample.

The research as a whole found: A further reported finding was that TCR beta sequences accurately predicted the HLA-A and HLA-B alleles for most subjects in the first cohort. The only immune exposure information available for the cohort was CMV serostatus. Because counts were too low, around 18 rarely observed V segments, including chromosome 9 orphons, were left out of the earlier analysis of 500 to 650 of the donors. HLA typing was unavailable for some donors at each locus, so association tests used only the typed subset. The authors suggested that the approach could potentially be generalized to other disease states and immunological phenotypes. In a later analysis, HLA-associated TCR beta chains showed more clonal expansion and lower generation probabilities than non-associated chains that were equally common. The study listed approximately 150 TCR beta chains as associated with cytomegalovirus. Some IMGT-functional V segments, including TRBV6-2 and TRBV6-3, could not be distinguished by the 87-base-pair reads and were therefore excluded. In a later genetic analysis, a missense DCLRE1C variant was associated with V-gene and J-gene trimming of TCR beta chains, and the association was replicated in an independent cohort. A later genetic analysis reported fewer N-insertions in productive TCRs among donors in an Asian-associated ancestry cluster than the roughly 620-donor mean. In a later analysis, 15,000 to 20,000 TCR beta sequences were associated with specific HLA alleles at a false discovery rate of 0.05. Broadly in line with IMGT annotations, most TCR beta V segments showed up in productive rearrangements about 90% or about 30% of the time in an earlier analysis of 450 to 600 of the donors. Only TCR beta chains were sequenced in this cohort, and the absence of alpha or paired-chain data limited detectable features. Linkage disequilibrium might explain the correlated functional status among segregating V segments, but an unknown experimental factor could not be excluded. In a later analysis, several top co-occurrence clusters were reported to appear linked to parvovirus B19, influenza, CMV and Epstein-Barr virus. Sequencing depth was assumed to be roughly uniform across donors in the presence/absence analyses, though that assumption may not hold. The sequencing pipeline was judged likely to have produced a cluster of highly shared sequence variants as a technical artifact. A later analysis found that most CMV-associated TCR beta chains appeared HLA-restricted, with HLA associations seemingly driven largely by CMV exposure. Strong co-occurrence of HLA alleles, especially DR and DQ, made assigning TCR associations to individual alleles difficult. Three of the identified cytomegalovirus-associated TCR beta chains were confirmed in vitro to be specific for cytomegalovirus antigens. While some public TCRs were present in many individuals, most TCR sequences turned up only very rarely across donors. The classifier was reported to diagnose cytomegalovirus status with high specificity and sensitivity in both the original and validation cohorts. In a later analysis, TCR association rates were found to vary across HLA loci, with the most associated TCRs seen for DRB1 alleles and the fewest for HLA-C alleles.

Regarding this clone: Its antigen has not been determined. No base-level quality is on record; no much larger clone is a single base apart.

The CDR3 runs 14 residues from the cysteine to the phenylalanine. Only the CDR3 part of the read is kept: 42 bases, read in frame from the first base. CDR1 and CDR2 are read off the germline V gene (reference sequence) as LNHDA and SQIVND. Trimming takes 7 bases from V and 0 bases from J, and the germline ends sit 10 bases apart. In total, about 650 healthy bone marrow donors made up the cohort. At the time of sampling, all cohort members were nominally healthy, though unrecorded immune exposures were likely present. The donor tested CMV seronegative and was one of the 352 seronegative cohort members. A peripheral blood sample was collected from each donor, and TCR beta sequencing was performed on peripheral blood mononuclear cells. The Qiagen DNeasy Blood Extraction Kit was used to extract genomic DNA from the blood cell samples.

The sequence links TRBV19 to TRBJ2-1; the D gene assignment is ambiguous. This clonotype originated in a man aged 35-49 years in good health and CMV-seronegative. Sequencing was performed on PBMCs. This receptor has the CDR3 CASNSPLSYNEQFF. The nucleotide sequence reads TGTGCCAGTAACTCCCCACTCTCCTACAATGAGCAGTTCTTC. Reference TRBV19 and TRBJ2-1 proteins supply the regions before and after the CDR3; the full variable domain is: DGGITQSPKYLFRKEGQNVTLSCEQNLNHDAMYWYRQDPGQGLRLIYYSQIVNDFQKGDIAEGYSVSREKKESFPLTVTSAQKNPTAFYLCASNSPLSYNEQFFGPGTRLTVL.